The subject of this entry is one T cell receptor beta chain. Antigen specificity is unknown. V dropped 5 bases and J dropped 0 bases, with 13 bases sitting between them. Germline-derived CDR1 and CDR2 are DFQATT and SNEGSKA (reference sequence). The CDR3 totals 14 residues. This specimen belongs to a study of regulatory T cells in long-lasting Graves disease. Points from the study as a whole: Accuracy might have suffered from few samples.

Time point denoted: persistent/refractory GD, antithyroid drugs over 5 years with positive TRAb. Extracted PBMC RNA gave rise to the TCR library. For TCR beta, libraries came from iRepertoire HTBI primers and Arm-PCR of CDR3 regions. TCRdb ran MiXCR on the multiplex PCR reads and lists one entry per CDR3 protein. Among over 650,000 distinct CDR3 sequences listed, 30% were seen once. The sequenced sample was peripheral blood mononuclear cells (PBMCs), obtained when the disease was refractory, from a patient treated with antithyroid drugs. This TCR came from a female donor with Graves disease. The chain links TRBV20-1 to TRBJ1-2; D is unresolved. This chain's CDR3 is CSAPGRSANYGYTF. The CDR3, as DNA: TGCAGTGCTCCAGGACGGTCAGCTAACTATGGCTACACCTTC.